Following are 8 T cell receptor beta chains from one sample sequenced in a study of blood T cell repertoires in COVID-19. Here immunoSEQ multiplex PCR was the method, and the copy in TCRdb shows in-frame clones only, minus some. The sample lists 300,000 to 400,000 clones; around 87% were seen once. Sequences were obtained from peripheral blood. The origin of the receptors is a woman aged 45 to 65 who had recovered from COVID-19.

The V gene is TRBV30, the J gene TRBJ1-5; D remains ambiguous. Trimming removed 7 bases at V and 6 bases at J, with 16 bases between. In germline, CDR1 is GTSNPN, CDR2 SVGIG (reference sequence). The CDR3 consists of 13 residues. In nucleotides, the CDR3 is TGTGCCTACACCTCTGGGTGGAGTCAGCCCCAGCATTTT. It yields the protein CAYTSGWSQPQHF.

J is TRBJ1-1 and V is TRBV4-1; 8 bases are a match to TRBD1. CDR1 and CDR2 (germline): MGHRA, YSYEKL. The CDR3 is 16 amino acids. With 4 bases clipped from V and 7 bases from J, the junction kept 14 bases outside the gene matches. Written as DNA, the CDR3 is TGCGCCAGCAGCCCCTCCCAGGCTCAGGGGGCCCATGAAGCTTTCTTT. Translation: CASSPSQAQGAHEAFF.

For this clone: Within the sample, other DNA sequences also encode this same CDR3. J is TRBJ1-5 and V is TRBV5-6, with D maybe TRBD1 (5 bases). Germline CDR1 and CDR2: SGHDT and YYEEEE. The CDR3 consists of 14 residues. Trimming shortened V by 1 base and J by 6 bases, and 11 bases separated the two germline ends. The CDR3 region is CASSLSGGGQPQHF. For the CDR3, the DNA is TGTGCCAGCAGCTTGTCCGGGGGTGGTCAGCCCCAGCATTTT.

The table lists this clone with a count of one. The chain carries TRBV30 and TRBJ1-1; D unresolved. The ends were cut back, 2 bases at V and 0 bases at J, with 7 bases in the middle. Germline CDR1 and CDR2: GTSNPN and SVGIG (reference sequence). This CDR3 spans 13 amino acids. The CDR3 region has the DNA TGTGCCTGGAGTCCCTTAGTGAACACTGAAGCTTTCTTT. Its translation is CAWSPLVNTEAFF.

The V and J genes are TRBV2 and TRBJ2-6, with D unclear. With 4 bases removed from V and 2 bases from J, the gap between germline ends came to 21 bases. Germline-derived CDR1 and CDR2 are SNHLY and FYNNEI. The CDR3 length is 19 residues. CDR3: CASSGANPTQAAGANVLTF. CDR3 coding DNA: TGTGCCAGCAGTGGGGCGAACCCAACTCAGGCCGCTGGGGCCAACGTCCTGACTTTC.

The rearrangement joins TRBV5-8 to TRBJ1-5, with TRBD1 matching 7 bases. Trimming took 4 bases from V and 2 from J; bases not matched to a gene: 15. Germline assignment: CDR1 SGHTS and CDR2 YDEGEE. The CDR3 length is 18 residues. DNA of the CDR3: TGTGCCAGCAGCCTGTGGGGACGGGACAGCGTCGGCAATCAGCCCCAGCATTTT. Residues: CASSLWGRDSVGNQPQHF. Complete variable domain (other parts from reference TRBV5-8 and TRBJ1-5): EAGVTQSPTHLIKTRGQQATLRCSPISGHTSVYWYQQALGLGLQFLLWYDEGEERNRGNFPPRFSGRQFPNYSSELNVNALELEDSALYLCASSLWGRDSVGNQPQHFGDGTRLSIL.

V gene TRBV2 combines with J gene TRBJ1-2; TRBD1 matches at 7 bases. Trimming removed 6 bases from V and 6 bases from J; junction bases left unmatched: 7. CDR3 length equals 13 residues. Per germline, CDR1 SNHLY and CDR2 FYNNEI. DNA of the CDR3: TGTGCCAGCAGCGACGACAGGGCTGATGGCTACACCTTC. Residues: CASSDDRADGYTF.

This clone was recorded once. The V call is TRBV21-1, the J call TRBJ1-1; the table gives TRBD1 as D, unverified against the DNA. TRBV21-1 is tagged as a pseudogene. This CDR3 is 12 amino acids long. The CDR3 reads CASSIKNTEAFF. The CDR3 bases are TGTGCCAGCAGCATCAAAAACACTGAAGCTTTCTTT.